This T cell receptor (beta chain) was captured by sequencing in a study of CD8+ T cells in alopecia areata (dated by TCRdb to 2016 to 2019). In terms of the full investigation: Treated patients were enrolled in an open-label pilot trial of oral tofacitinib at 5 to 10 mg twice daily for moderate-to-severe alopecia areata. Patients received tofacitinib for 6 to 18 months and were then followed off drug for 6 months to check for delayed response and recurrence. For the treated patients, the SALT score, which quantifies what percentage of scalp surface area is affected, served as the measure of disease severity. The study used high-throughput TCRbeta sequencing to examine T cell clonal expansion in alopecia areata, in both the C3H/HeJ mouse model and human patients. Scalp tissue and sorted CD4+ and CD8+ peripheral blood T cells from patchy and totalis/universalis alopecia areata patients and from healthy controls were covered by human TCRbeta sequencing. Tofacitinib-treated patients had biopsies at baseline and at 4 and 24 weeks of treatment, with a later scalp biopsy in several patients. Scalp clonality was compared across normal scalp (n=4), patchy alopecia areata scalp (n=8), and alopecia totalis/universalis scalp (n=8). The RNA source kit depended on sample type: the PAXgene miRNA kit for fixed scalp, the miRNeasy kit for PBMCs, and the RNeasy kit for mouse skin. Amplification of TCRbeta CDR3 regions was done by immunoSEQ multiplex PCR using 35 Vbeta forward primers and 13 Jbeta reverse primers.

Overall study results and their limits: Because the treated cohort was small and included a single nonresponder, larger studies are needed to assess links between baseline CD8+ expansion and response. Resident alphabeta T cells in normal human skin are also sequenced, complicating scalp TCR repertoire analysis, unlike mouse skin dominated by gammadelta T cells. With tofacitinib, both scalp clonality and the number of expanded CD8+ clones among the top 100 scalp clones went down significantly. Compared with mice, TCR sequences shared between patients were less clear, possibly partly because of HLA diversity across the patient population. Compared with normal scalp, lesional scalp had higher clonality and more expanded CD8+ clones, particularly in alopecia totalis/universalis, a pattern that suggests antigenic drive. Many expanded lesional clones persisted in scalp and blood during tofacitinib treatment, which may partly explain relapse after stopping treatment.

Remarks on this clone: Its antigen remains unidentified. Base qualities are not at hand, and no much larger clone is one base apart.

Library creation used the immunoSEQ multiplex PCR assay. For TCR sequencing, RNA was extracted from every sample and reverse transcribed into cDNA to serve as template. First-strand cDNA was synthesized using SuperScript III with a 2:1 mix of oligo-dT and random hexamers. Amplification bias was assessed with a synthetic immune receptor repertoire, and residual bias was removed computationally. The source study handled its data this way. Raw reads were preprocessed to remove errors, and CDR3 was defined according to IMGT conventions as the region from the conserved cysteine to phenylalanine. To get clonality, Shannon entropy was normalized by log2 of the number of productive unique TCRs and the result was subtracted from 1. CD4 or CD8 identity of scalp clones was inferred by cross-referencing scalp TCRbeta sequences with sorted blood CD4 and CD8 repertoires. TCRdb carries this immuneACCESS record with in-frame sequences only. Its versions omit some clonotypes, under half of them owing to an unresolved V gene in the studies checked, with the rest unexplained. That table gives V, J and clone size, and the DNA gave D and trimming. Present in this sample are around 100,000 clones, around 71% of which were seen just once. The leading ten clones occupy roughly a sixth of the sample.

The meaning of the sample's treatment or condition label: oral pan-JAK inhibitor, 5-10 mg twice daily. From alopecia areata patients, peripheral blood was collected along with lesional scalp punch biopsies. PBMCs were separated by density centrifugation and stained for CD3, CD4 and CD8, after which CD4+ and CD8+ T cells were sorted on a FACSAria. This TCR was recovered from a human donor with alopecia areata. The starting material was CD8+ T cells sorted from blood, obtained at approximately week 42, from a patient treated with tofacitinib.

The sequence in DNA is TGTGCCAGCAGTCAGGGGACGAACACTGAAGCTTTCTTT. Translation gives CASSQGTNTEAFF. Recombination joined TRBV27 with TRBJ1-1; D gene: possibly TRBD1, on 6 matching bases. The CDR3 starts with the cysteine, ends with the phenylalanine, and has 13 residues. The retained sequence is limited to the CDR3, 39 bases, with the frame set at the first base. CDR1 and CDR2, looked up from the germline V gene (reference sequence), are MNHEY and SMNVEV. The junction shows trimming of 5 bases on V and 1 base on J, plus 8 bases between the germline ends.